This TCR beta chain was retrieved from a study of blood T cell repertoires in COVID-19. As for the study in general: There were acute and convalescent COVID-19 samples, and they came from the United States, Italy and Spain. The analysed material was cDNA or gDNA that came from T cells, B-cell-depleted T cells, or PBMCs.

In the source study's methods: Amplification with reference gene primers provided the estimates of nucleated cell counts. The data were produced by immunoSEQ multiplex PCR, yet TCRdb's version contains in-frame clones alone and is incomplete. The DNA gave D and trimming, while V, J and clone size come from that table. The data contain around 250,000 clones, 75% to 90% of them singletons. Germline values: CDR1 SGHRS, CDR2 YFSETQ. The CDR3 loop spans 15 amino acids. The V end lost 4 bases, the J end lost 2 bases, and 13 bases lay between the germline ends. Enrolment of Seattle patients took place during active infection, and they were followed longitudinally.

Sample: peripheral blood. This chain links TRBV5-1 with TRBJ2-1; TRBD2 might be the D (6 bases). This clonotype was sampled from a woman in her seventies with COVID-19, enrolled during active disease. The CDR3 DNA sequence: TGCGCCAGCAGCCTCGGGACTGAACCCTACAATGAGCAGTTCTTC. This gives the protein CASSLGTEPYNEQFF.